This T cell receptor beta chain was recovered during a study of glioma-infiltrating T cells. Study results and caveats: Gliomas, especially low-grade, showed above-expected tissue-blood divergence; non-neoplastic patients showed below. Only very few CDR3 sequences appeared in both tissue and blood.

V lost 4 bases and J lost 2, with 12 bases in between. The V gene's germline CDR1 is LGHDT and CDR2 YNNKEL (reference sequence). The CDR3 contains 14 residues. TCR alpha and beta CDR3 regions were amplified from RNA using iRepertoire nested multiplex PCR. A single record per CDR3 protein comes from TCRdb applying MiXCR to the multiplex PCR reads. The table shows about 110,000 distinct CDR3 sequences, with 25% to 30% occurring only once. This clonotype showed up just a few times. Antigen: not known. V is TRBV3-1 and J is TRBJ2-7, with D perhaps matching TRBD1 (6 bases). This sequence was found in a human donor with low-grade glioma or glioblastoma, undergoing nonglioma brain surgery, or in good health (not recorded which). Specimen: glioma tissue, nonneoplastic brain tissue, or PBMCs (not recorded which). The CDR3 loop reads CASSRTVPPYEQYF. The DNA for the CDR3 is TGTGCCAGCAGCCGGACAGTACCACCCTACGAGCAGTACTTC.